These 2 T cell receptor beta chains came from one sample sequenced in a study of blood T cell repertoires in COVID-19. Sequencing used immunoSEQ multiplex PCR; TCRdb keeps in-frame clones, though not all of them. In the table there are about 140,000 clones, about 74% of which are singletons. The sequenced sample was peripheral blood. The source is a man aged 45-65 years with acute or convalescent COVID-19.

V usage is TRBV7-6 and J usage is TRBJ2-3; no definite D call. Germline V gene sequence: CDR1 SGHVS, CDR2 FNYEAQ. V shed 5 bases and J shed 1 base, with 16 bases lying between them. The length of the CDR3 is 16 residues. CDR3 nucleotides: TGTGCCAGCAGCCCGCGGAACCTTCGGGGCACAGATACGCAGTATTTT. This encodes CASSPRNLRGTDTQYF.

Regarding this clone: Other nucleotide sequences in the sample specify the same CDR3. The chain couples TRBV5-1 to TRBJ2-1; the match to TRBD2 covers 7 bases. Germline V CDR1 and CDR2: SGHRS, YFSETQ. The trim removed 4 bases at V and 3 bases at J, leaving 1 base unmatched. CDR3 length: 13 amino acids. The CDR3, as DNA: TGCGCCAGCAGCCCGGGGGGCTACAATGAGCAGTTCTTC. Encoded protein: CASSPGGYNEQFF.